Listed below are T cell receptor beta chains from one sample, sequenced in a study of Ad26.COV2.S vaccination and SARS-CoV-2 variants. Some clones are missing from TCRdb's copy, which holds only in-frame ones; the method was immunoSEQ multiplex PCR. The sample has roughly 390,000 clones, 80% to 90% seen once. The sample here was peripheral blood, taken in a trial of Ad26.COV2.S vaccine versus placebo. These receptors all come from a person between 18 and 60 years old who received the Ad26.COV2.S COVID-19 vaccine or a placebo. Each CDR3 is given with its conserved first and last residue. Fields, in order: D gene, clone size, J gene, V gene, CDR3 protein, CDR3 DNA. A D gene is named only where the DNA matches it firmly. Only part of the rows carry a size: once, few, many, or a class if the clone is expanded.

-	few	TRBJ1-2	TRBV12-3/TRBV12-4	CASQGQYYGYTF	TGTGCCAGCCAGGGGCAGTACTATGGCTACACCTTC
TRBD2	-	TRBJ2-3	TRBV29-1	CSVRAGPTDTQYF	TGCAGCGTAAGAGCGGGGCCCACAGATACGCAGTATTTT
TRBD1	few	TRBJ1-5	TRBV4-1	CASSRQGNQPQHF	TGCGCCAGCAGTCGACAGGGAAATCAGCCCCAGCATTTT
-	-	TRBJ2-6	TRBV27	CASRTAGGSGANVLTF	TGTGCCAGCAGGACGGCAGGGGGGAGTGGGGCCAACGTCCTGACTTTC
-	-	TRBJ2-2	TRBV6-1	CASSDGGISTGELFF	TGTGCCAGCAGTGATGGGGGGATCTCCACCGGGGAGCTGTTTTTT
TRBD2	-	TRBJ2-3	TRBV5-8	CASSLVTLAGGTDTQYF	TGTGCCAGCAGCTTGGTGACCCTAGCGGGGGGCACAGATACGCAGTATTTT
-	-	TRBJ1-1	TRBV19	CASLKQNEAFF	TGTGCCAGTTTGAAACAGAATGAAGCTTTCTTT
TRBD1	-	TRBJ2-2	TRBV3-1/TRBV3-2	CASSPGTGRAGELFF	TGTGCCAGCAGCCCTGGGACAGGGCGAGCCGGGGAGCTGTTTTTT
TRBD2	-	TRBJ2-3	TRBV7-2	CASSLALGTSGGTDTQYF	TGTGCCAGCAGCTTAGCGCTCGGGACTAGCGGGGGCACAGATACGCAGTATTTT
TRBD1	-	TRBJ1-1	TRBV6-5	CASGQGVYTEAFF	TGTGCCAGCGGACAGGGGGTTTACACTGAAGCTTTCTTT
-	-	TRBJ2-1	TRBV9	CASSPRAAYNEQFF	TGTGCCAGCAGCCCCCGGGCTGCCTACAATGAGCAGTTCTTC
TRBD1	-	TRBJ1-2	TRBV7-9	CASSLGGTGGFGYTF	TGTGCCAGCAGCTTAGGAGGTACAGGGGGCTTTGGCTACACCTTC
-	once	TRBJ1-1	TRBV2	CAIRKAEQEAFF	TGTGCCATCCGAAAGGCCGAACAGGAAGCTTTCTTT
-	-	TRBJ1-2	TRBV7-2	CASSLVETDGYTF	TGTGCCAGCAGCTTAGTCGAGACCGATGGCTACACCTTC
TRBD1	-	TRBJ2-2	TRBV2	CASSTGTGMPPGELFF	TGTGCCAGCAGTACTGGGACAGGGATGCCTCCCGGGGAGCTGTTTTTT
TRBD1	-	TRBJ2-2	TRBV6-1	CASRDSNTGELFF	TGTGCCAGCCGGGACAGTAACACCGGGGAGCTGTTTTTT